These T cell receptor beta chains were read from a single sample in a study of blood T cell repertoires in COVID-19. Sequenced by immunoSEQ multiplex PCR; TCRdb stores in-frame clones only, minus some. Here the sample spans roughly 60,000 clones, about four fifths being singletons. Source material: peripheral blood. These receptors were taken from a human donor in a cohort sampled during active or convalescent COVID-19. CDR3s include the opening cysteine and the closing phenylalanine or tryptophan. A D gene is named only where the DNA matches it firmly. Some rows mark clone size as missing; the rest say once, few, many or name a class of expanded clone.

J gene,V gene,clone size,D gene,CDR3 DNA,CDR3 protein
TRBJ2-3,TRBV30,once,-,TGTGCCTGGACCGGAGGGACAGATACGCAGTATTTT,CAWTGGTDTQYF
TRBJ2-7,TRBV5-4,once,-,TGTGCCAGCAGCCGTCCCGACGGGGCCTACGAGCAGTACTTC,CASSRPDGAYEQYF
TRBJ2-1,TRBV5-4,-,-,TGTGCCAGCACCCGTGAGGGCACGAAGGGCGATGAGCAGTTCTTC,CASTREGTKGDEQFF
TRBJ1-1,TRBV9,few,-,TGTGCCAGCAGCCCATGGACTGTCCCGACCCAAGCTTTCTTT,CASSPWTVPTQAFF
TRBJ2-1,TRBV4-1,-,-,TGCGCCAGCAGCCCCCGGGGGTCGGAGGGAACCTACAATGAGCAGTTCTTC,CASSPRGSEGTYNEQFF
TRBJ1-2,TRBV6-5,-,TRBD1,TGTGCCAGCAGATTACAGGGGGCGGAGTATGGCTACACCTTC,CASRLQGAEYGYTF
TRBJ2-7,TRBV19,once,TRBD1,TGTGCCAGTAGTACGACAGGGGTGCCCCACGAGCAGTACTTC,CASSTTGVPHEQYF
TRBJ1-5,TRBV6-2/TRBV6-3,-,-,TGTGCCAGCAGTTACGACATGGCAGCTAATCAGCCCCAGCATTTT,CASSYDMAANQPQHF
TRBJ2-1,TRBV19,-,TRBD1,TGTGCCAGTACCTCTGCAACAGGGGGCAATGAGCAGTTCTTC,CASTSATGGNEQFF
TRBJ1-4,TRBV7-2,-,-,TGTGCCAGCAGCCTAGACAGAAGTACGGAAAAACTGTTTTTT,CASSLDRSTEKLFF
TRBJ2-7,TRBV6-2/TRBV6-3,-,-,TGTGCCAGCAGTCCCCCGACAGGTTCCTACGAGCAGTACTTC,CASSPPTGSYEQYF